The source of this T cell receptor (beta chain) is a study of early T cells in non-severe SARS-CoV-2 infection. Looking at the study overall: Unpaired chains resulted from sequencing bulk RNA of unsorted whole blood.

Points on this clonotype: Its specificity is not known.

Individual cDNA molecules each received unique molecular identifiers attached to them. TCRdb re-derived calls from the 5' RACE reads in MiXCR, one entry per CDR3 protein. The sample lists tens of thousands of distinct CDR3 sequences, 5.5% to 6.5% occurring once. This CDR3 has 13 residues. Germline-derived CDR1 and CDR2 are DFQATT and SNEGSKA (reference sequence). The V end was cut by 0 bases, the J end by 6 bases, with 11 bases between. Study-level findings and limits: Clonotype matching in VDJdb favored anti-spike CD8 responses and did not capture private and CD4 specificities.

The chain has TRBV20-1 and TRBJ1-1; D perhaps matches TRBD1 (5 bases). The receptor was derived from an adult who was a healthcare worker with PCR-confirmed SARS-CoV-2 infection or an uninfected control (not recorded which). Sequences were obtained from whole blood. The chain's CDR3 is CSARDWGRAEAFF. For the CDR3, the DNA is TGCAGTGCTAGAGATTGGGGGAGAGCTGAAGCTTTCTTT.